The rows below give T cell receptor beta chains drawn from one sample of a study of post-analysis software for immune sequencing data. Each CDR3 protein gets one entry after TCRdb re-called the PCR reads with MiXCR. The sample lists 800,000 to 950,000 distinct CDR3 sequences; about 50% were seen once. The sequenced material came from blood. The receptors here all came from a girl between 10 and 17 years old with multiple sclerosis. CDR3s include the opening cysteine and the closing phenylalanine or tryptophan. A D gene is named only where the DNA matches it firmly. Clone size appears in some rows only: once, few, many, or a class for an expanded clone.

clone_size: NA; d_call: TRBD1; j_call: TRBJ1-1; v_call: TRBV11-2; cdr3_nt: TGTGCCAGCAGCTTAGTCGTCGACAGGGGGCTCACTGAAGCTTTCTTT; cdr3_aa: CASSLVVDRGLTEAFF
clone_size: NA; d_call: NA; j_call: TRBJ1-2; v_call: TRBV4-2; cdr3_nt: TGTGCCAGCAGCCAAGAAGGCCCGCTTAACTATGGCTACACCTTC; cdr3_aa: CASSQEGPLNYGYTF
clone_size: NA; d_call: NA; j_call: TRBJ2-1; v_call: TRBV27; cdr3_nt: TGTGCCAGCAGTTTATACGCCAGGGGCAATGAGCAGTTCTTC; cdr3_aa: CASSLYARGNEQFF
clone_size: NA; d_call: NA; j_call: TRBJ2-4; v_call: TRBV20-1; cdr3_nt: TGCAGTGCTAGAAAGCCCCCCAACCACATTCAGTACTTC; cdr3_aa: CSARKPPNHIQYF
clone_size: NA; d_call: TRBD1; j_call: TRBJ1-2; v_call: TRBV11-1; cdr3_nt: TGTGCCAGCAGCAGTCCAGGGGGCAGCGATGGCTACACCTTC; cdr3_aa: CASSSPGGSDGYTF
clone_size: NA; d_call: NA; j_call: TRBJ1-5; v_call: TRBV12-5; cdr3_nt: TGTGCTAGTGGTTTGGTACTTTGGGTTGGGGAAAATCAGCCCCAGCATTTT; cdr3_aa: CASGLVLWVGENQPQHF
clone_size: few; d_call: NA; j_call: TRBJ2-7; v_call: TRBV6-1; cdr3_nt: TGTGCCAGCAGTGAAGGCCATATCTACGAGCAGTACTTC; cdr3_aa: CASSEGHIYEQYF
clone_size: few; d_call: TRBD2; j_call: TRBJ2-1; v_call: TRBV6-1; cdr3_nt: TGTGCCAGCAGAAGGGGTAGCGGGGGGCTCGCCTACAATGAGCAGTTCTTC; cdr3_aa: CASRRGSGGLAYNEQFF
clone_size: few; d_call: NA; j_call: TRBJ2-1; v_call: TRBV18; cdr3_nt: TGTGCCAGCTCACCAGGGAGCGGGTCCTACAATGAGCAGTTCTTC; cdr3_aa: CASSPGSGSYNEQFF
clone_size: NA; d_call: NA; j_call: TRBJ2-6; v_call: TRBV5-1; cdr3_nt: TGCGCCAGCAGCTTTCAAGGGGGCTCTGGGGCCAACGTCCTGACTTTC; cdr3_aa: CASSFQGGSGANVLTF
clone_size: few; d_call: TRBD1; j_call: TRBJ2-1; v_call: TRBV6-5; cdr3_nt: TGTGCCAGCAGTTCACCGGGCCCCGGGACAGGGGGAAATAGGCAGTTCTTC; cdr3_aa: CASSSPGPGTGGNRQFF
clone_size: few; d_call: NA; j_call: TRBJ2-7; v_call: TRBV16; cdr3_nt: TGTGCCAGCAGCCTAAGACTGAACTACGAGCAGTACTTC; cdr3_aa: CASSLRLNYEQYF
clone_size: NA; d_call: NA; j_call: TRBJ2-2; v_call: TRBV9; cdr3_nt: TGTGCCAGCAGCGTATTACCGGGGGGCGACACCGGGGAGCTGTTTTTT; cdr3_aa: CASSVLPGGDTGELFF
clone_size: NA; d_call: NA; j_call: TRBJ2-5; v_call: TRBV11-1; cdr3_nt: TGTGCCAGCAGCTTAGAGCGGCAGAGTGAGCAGTACTTC; cdr3_aa: CASSLERQSEQYF
clone_size: NA; d_call: TRBD2; j_call: TRBJ2-1; v_call: TRBV6-4; cdr3_nt: TGTGCCAGCGCCCCGGGAGCGGGAGATTACAATGAGCAGTTCTTC; cdr3_aa: CASAPGAGDYNEQFF
clone_size: NA; d_call: TRBD2; j_call: TRBJ2-5; v_call: TRBV4-1; cdr3_nt: TGCGCCAGCAGCCAATTCGGGGGGGGTTTTGGAGGAGAGACCCAGTACTTC; cdr3_aa: CASSQFGGGFGGETQYF
clone_size: NA; d_call: TRBD1; j_call: TRBJ2-7; v_call: TRBV20-1; cdr3_nt: TGCAGTATCACAAGGACAGGGGGTTACGAGCAGTACTTC; cdr3_aa: CSITRTGGYEQYF
clone_size: NA; d_call: NA; j_call: TRBJ2-1; v_call: TRBV20-1; cdr3_nt: TGCAGTGCTAGACACTTCATGGGCTACAATGAGCAGTTCTTC; cdr3_aa: CSARHFMGYNEQFF
clone_size: NA; d_call: NA; j_call: TRBJ2-3; v_call: TRBV6-5; cdr3_nt: TGTGCCAGCAGTTACTCGAGAAGTCAGCGGGCAGATACGCAGTATTTT; cdr3_aa: CASSYSRSQRADTQYF
clone_size: NA; d_call: TRBD2; j_call: TRBJ2-5; v_call: TRBV13; cdr3_nt: TGTGCCAGCAGCTCCCGAGGGACTAGCGGGAGGTACCAAGAGACCCAGTACTTC; cdr3_aa: CASSSRGTSGRYQETQYF
clone_size: once; d_call: NA; j_call: TRBJ1-1; v_call: TRBV7-3; cdr3_nt: TGTGCCAGCAGCTTTCTCCCAATTGGGGCTGAGAGCACTGAAGCTTTCTTT; cdr3_aa: CASSFLPIGAESTEAFF
clone_size: NA; d_call: NA; j_call: TRBJ1-2; v_call: TRBV29-1; cdr3_nt: TGCAGCGTTGCTCTCGGGGGACCTAACTATGGCTACACCTTC; cdr3_aa: CSVALGGPNYGYTF
clone_size: NA; d_call: NA; j_call: TRBJ2-7; v_call: TRBV5-6; cdr3_nt: TGTGCCAGCAGCAGGTGGGGGATTGAGCAGTACTTC; cdr3_aa: CASSRWGIEQYF
clone_size: NA; d_call: NA; j_call: TRBJ2-1; v_call: TRBV6-6; cdr3_nt: TGTGCCAGCAGTAATGAGCCTAATGAGCAGTTCTTC; cdr3_aa: CASSNEPNEQFF
clone_size: NA; d_call: TRBD2; j_call: TRBJ2-1; v_call: TRBV5-1; cdr3_nt: TGCGCCAGCAGCTTCTCAGCGGGAGGACTGAGCTCCTACAATGAGCAGTTCTTC; cdr3_aa: CASSFSAGGLSSYNEQFF
clone_size: many; d_call: NA; j_call: TRBJ1-2; v_call: TRBV7-2; cdr3_nt: TGTGCCAGCAGTTCTCAGGGCTATGGCTACACCTTC; cdr3_aa: CASSSQGYGYTF
clone_size: few; d_call: NA; j_call: TRBJ1-6; v_call: TRBV20-1; cdr3_nt: TGCAGTGCTATAAACCCTACGTCAGGCTATAATTCACCCCTCCACTTT; cdr3_aa: CSAINPTSGYNSPLHF
clone_size: NA; d_call: NA; j_call: TRBJ1-2; v_call: TRBV10-3; cdr3_nt: TGTGCCATCAGTGGGGAAAACTATGGCTACACCTTC; cdr3_aa: CAISGENYGYTF
clone_size: few; d_call: NA; j_call: TRBJ2-1; v_call: TRBV18; cdr3_nt: TGTGCCAGCTCTCAGTTACCGGCGGGTAACAATGAGCAGTTCTTC; cdr3_aa: CASSQLPAGNNEQFF
clone_size: few; d_call: TRBD1; j_call: TRBJ1-2; v_call: TRBV6-5; cdr3_nt: TGTGCCAGCAGGGAGCGGACAGGACCATCGGGCTACACCTTC; cdr3_aa: CASRERTGPSGYTF
clone_size: NA; d_call: TRBD1; j_call: TRBJ2-7; v_call: TRBV20-1; cdr3_nt: TGCAGTGCTAGAGAGGTGGGACAGGCGGTAGCCTACGAGCAGTACTTC; cdr3_aa: CSAREVGQAVAYEQYF
clone_size: NA; d_call: TRBD1; j_call: TRBJ2-6; v_call: TRBV5-1; cdr3_nt: TGCGCCAGCAGGGCAGGGGGCGCTGGGGCCAACGTCCTGACTTTC; cdr3_aa: CASRAGGAGANVLTF
clone_size: NA; d_call: NA; j_call: TRBJ2-7; v_call: TRBV9; cdr3_nt: TGTGCCAGCAGCGTAGAGAGGGGGGGCCACGAGCAGTACTTC; cdr3_aa: CASSVERGGHEQYF
clone_size: NA; d_call: NA; j_call: TRBJ2-2; v_call: TRBV7-2; cdr3_nt: TGTGCCAGCAGCTTCGGGGGTTTTGGGGAGCTGTTTTTT; cdr3_aa: CASSFGGFGELFF
clone_size: NA; d_call: TRBD2; j_call: TRBJ2-1; v_call: TRBV4-1; cdr3_nt: TGCGCCAGCAGCCAGGCCCAGGGACTAGCGGGGGCAAATAATGAGCAGTTCTTC; cdr3_aa: CASSQAQGLAGANNEQFF
clone_size: few; d_call: TRBD1; j_call: TRBJ2-3; v_call: TRBV5-5; cdr3_nt: TGTGCCAGCAGCTTGGGAAGGGGGCGGGATACGCAGTATTTT; cdr3_aa: CASSLGRGRDTQYF
clone_size: NA; d_call: NA; j_call: TRBJ2-7; v_call: TRBV6-1; cdr3_nt: TGTGCCAGCAGTGAAGCGATGGGTGTTGGGTCCTACGAGCAGTACTTC; cdr3_aa: CASSEAMGVGSYEQYF
clone_size: NA; d_call: TRBD2; j_call: TRBJ2-1; v_call: TRBV5-1; cdr3_nt: TGTGCCAGCAGCTTGGGCGGGAGCCCATACAATGAGCAGTTCTTC; cdr3_aa: CASSLGGSPYNEQFF
clone_size: NA; d_call: TRBD2; j_call: TRBJ2-3; v_call: TRBV5-1; cdr3_nt: TGCGCCAGCACCGAGCGGGGGCCCCCTAGCACAGATACGCAGTATTTT; cdr3_aa: CASTERGPPSTDTQYF
clone_size: few; d_call: TRBD1; j_call: TRBJ1-1; v_call: TRBV7-8; cdr3_nt: TGTGCCAGCAGCCCCGGACAGGGGGCGCCGGGCACTGAAGCTTTCTTT; cdr3_aa: CASSPGQGAPGTEAFF
clone_size: NA; d_call: NA; j_call: TRBJ2-1; v_call: TRBV5-8; cdr3_nt: TGTGCCAGCAGCTTGTGGCGCACTAGAAAAGCGGGCAATGAGCAGTTCTTC; cdr3_aa: CASSLWRTRKAGNEQFF
clone_size: few; d_call: NA; j_call: TRBJ2-7; v_call: TRBV20-1; cdr3_nt: TGCAGTGCTCTGACCCCACTAGCCAACTCCTACGAGCAGTACTTC; cdr3_aa: CSALTPLANSYEQYF
clone_size: NA; d_call: TRBD1; j_call: TRBJ2-7; v_call: TRBV5-1; cdr3_nt: TGCGCCAGCAGCTTGGACAGGGGCGTCACCTACGAGCAGTACTTC; cdr3_aa: CASSLDRGVTYEQYF
clone_size: once; d_call: NA; j_call: TRBJ2-7; v_call: TRBV6-1; cdr3_nt: TGTGCCAGCAGTGAAGCGCCTCAGGGGCGGGAGCAGTACTTC; cdr3_aa: CASSEAPQGREQYF